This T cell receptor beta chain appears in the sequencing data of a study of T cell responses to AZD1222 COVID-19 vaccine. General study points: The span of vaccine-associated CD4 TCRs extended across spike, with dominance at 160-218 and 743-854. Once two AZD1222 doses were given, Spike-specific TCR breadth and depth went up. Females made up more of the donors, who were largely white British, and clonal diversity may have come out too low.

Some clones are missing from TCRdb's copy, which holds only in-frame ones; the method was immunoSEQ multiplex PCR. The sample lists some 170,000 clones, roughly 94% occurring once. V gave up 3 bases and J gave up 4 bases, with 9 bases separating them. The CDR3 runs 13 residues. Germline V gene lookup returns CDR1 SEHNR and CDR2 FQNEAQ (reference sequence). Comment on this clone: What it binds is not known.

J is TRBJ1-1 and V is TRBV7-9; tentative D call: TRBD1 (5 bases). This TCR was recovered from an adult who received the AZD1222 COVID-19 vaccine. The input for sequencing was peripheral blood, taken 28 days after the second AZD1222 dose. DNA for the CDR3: TGTGCCAGCAGCTTGGCGGGGGTCACTGAAGCTTTCTTT. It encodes CASSLAGVTEAFF.